This T cell receptor beta chain came from a study of cytomegalovirus exposure and HLA in healthy donors. To note about this clone: The antigen remains undetermined.

Primers included in the PCR were 60 Vbeta and 13 Jbeta primers. Some clones are missing from TCRdb's copy, which holds only in-frame ones; the method was immunoSEQ multiplex PCR. The sample includes around 150,000 clones. Study results and limitations: Investigators reported some 150 TCR beta chains as tied to cytomegalovirus. An ancestry cluster, one associated with Asian ancestry, reportedly showed fewer N-insertions than the roughly 610-donor mean in a later analysis. Sequencing depth roughly uniform across donors was assumed in presence/absence analyses.

Trimming left V 0 bases short and J 7 bases short, with 13 bases between. Per the germline V gene, CDR1 is SGHVS and CDR2 is FQNEAQ. There are 15 residues in the CDR3. This TCR came from a man aged 35 to 55 in good health and CMV-seronegative. The chain is built from TRBV7-8 and TRBJ2-4, with TRBD1 as a possible D gene (7 bases). The specimen sequenced was PBMCs. The CDR3 loop reads CASSLAPGGQNIQYF. The DNA of the CDR3 is TGTGCCAGCAGCTTAGCCCCAGGGGGGCAGAACATTCAGTACTTC.